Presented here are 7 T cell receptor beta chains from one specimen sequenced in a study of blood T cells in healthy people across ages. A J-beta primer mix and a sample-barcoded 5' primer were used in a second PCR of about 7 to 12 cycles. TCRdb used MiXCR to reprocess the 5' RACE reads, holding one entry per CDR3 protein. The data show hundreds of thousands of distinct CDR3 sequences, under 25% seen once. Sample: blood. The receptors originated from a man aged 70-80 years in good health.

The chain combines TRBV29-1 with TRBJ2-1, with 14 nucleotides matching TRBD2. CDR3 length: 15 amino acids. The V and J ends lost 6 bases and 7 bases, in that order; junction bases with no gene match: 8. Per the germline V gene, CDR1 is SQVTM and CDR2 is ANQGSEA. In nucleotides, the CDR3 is TGCAGCGTAGATACCGGACTAGCGGGGGGAAATGAGCAGTTCTTC. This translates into CSVDTGLAGGNEQFF.

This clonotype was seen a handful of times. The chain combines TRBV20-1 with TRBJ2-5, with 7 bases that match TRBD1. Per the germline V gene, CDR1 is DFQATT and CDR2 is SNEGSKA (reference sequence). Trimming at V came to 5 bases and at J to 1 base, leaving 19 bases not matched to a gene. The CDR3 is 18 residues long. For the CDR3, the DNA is TGCAGTGCTCGTCCCCGACAGGGACGCATGGTAGTCCAAGAGACCCAGTACTTC. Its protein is CSARPRQGRMVVQETQYF.

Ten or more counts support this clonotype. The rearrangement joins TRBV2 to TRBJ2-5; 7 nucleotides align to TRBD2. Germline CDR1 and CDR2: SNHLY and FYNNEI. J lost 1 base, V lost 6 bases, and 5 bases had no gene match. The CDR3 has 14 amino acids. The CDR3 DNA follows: TGTGCCAGCAGGGCCCTAGCGGTCCAAGAGACCCAGTACTTC. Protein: CASRALAVQETQYF.

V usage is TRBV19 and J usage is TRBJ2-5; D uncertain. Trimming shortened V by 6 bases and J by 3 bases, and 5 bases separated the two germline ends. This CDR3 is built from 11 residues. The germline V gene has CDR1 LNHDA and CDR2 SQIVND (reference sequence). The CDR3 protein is CASSKEETQYF. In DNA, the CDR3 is TGTGCCAGTAGCAAAGAAGAGACCCAGTACTTC. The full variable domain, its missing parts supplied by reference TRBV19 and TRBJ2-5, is DGGITQSPKYLFRKEGQNVTLSCEQNLNHDAMYWYRQDPGQGLRLIYYSQIVNDFQKGDIAEGYSVSREKKESFPLTVTSAQKNPTAFYLCASSKEETQYFGPGTRLLVL.

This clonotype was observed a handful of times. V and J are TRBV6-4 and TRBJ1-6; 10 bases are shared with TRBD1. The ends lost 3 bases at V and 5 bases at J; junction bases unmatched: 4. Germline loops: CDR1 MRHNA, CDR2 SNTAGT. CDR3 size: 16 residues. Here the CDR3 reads CASSETGTGDNSPLHF. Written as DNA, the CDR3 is TGTGCCAGCAGTGAAACCGGGACAGGGGATAATTCACCCCTCCACTTT.

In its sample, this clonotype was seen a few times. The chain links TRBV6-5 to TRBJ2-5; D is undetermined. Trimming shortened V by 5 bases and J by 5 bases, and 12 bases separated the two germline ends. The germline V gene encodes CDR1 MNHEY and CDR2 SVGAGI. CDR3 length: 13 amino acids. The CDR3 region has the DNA TGTGCCAGCAGTCCTCAGCTGGGGGAGACCCAGTACTTC. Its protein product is CASSPQLGETQYF.

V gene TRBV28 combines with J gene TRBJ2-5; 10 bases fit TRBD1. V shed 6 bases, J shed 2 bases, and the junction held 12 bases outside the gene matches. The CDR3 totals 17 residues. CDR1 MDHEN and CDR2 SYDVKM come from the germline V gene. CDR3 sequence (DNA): TGTGCCAGCAGCCAACTCGCCGGGACAGGGGATCAAGAGACCCAGTACTTC. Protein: CASSQLAGTGDQETQYF.